A single sample is the source of the 14 T cell receptor beta chains below, sequenced in a study of blood T cell repertoires in COVID-19. Generated by immunoSEQ multiplex PCR, the TCRdb table keeps only in-frame clones and is missing some. This repertoire shows hundreds of thousands of clones, around 82% found once; its top ten account for about 4.5%. The specimen was PBMCs or T cells enriched from blood (not recorded which). The receptors shown here come from a man aged 30-40 years with acute COVID-19.

This chain connects TRBV5-6 to TRBJ1-6, with 10 bases identical to TRBD1. The trim removed 5 bases at V and 9 bases at J, leaving 8 bases unmatched. Germline values: CDR1 SGHDT, CDR2 YYEEEE. CDR3 length equals 15 residues. The CDR3 region is CASRKGQGIGSPLHF. CDR3 nucleotide sequence: TGTGCCAGCAGAAAGGGACAGGGGATAGGTTCACCCCTCCACTTT.

The chain uses TRBV27 and TRBJ1-6; D remains unclear. The length of the CDR3 is 17 residues. Germline CDR1 MNHEY, CDR2 SMNVEV (reference sequence). The V end lost 2 bases, the J end lost 7 bases, and 18 bases lay between the germline ends. The CDR3 reads CASSLIMAGRQNSPLHF. The CDR3 DNA is TGTGCCAGCAGTTTAATAATGGCAGGTCGCCAGAATTCACCCCTCCACTTT.

Details on this clone: The sample contains more than one DNA sequence encoding this CDR3. The chain joins TRBV18 to TRBJ1-1; D may be TRBD1 (5 bases). Germline V gene lookup returns CDR1 KGHSH and CDR2 LQKENI. This CDR3 is 14 amino acids long. Trimming removed 2 bases at V and 0 bases at J, with 7 bases between. The CDR3 sequence: CASSPAGMNTEAFF. CDR3 DNA sequence: TGTGCCAGCTCACCAGCAGGGATGAACACTGAAGCTTTCTTT.

The chain links TRBV7-2 to TRBJ2-1, with a possible D match to TRBD2 (5 bases). Trimming left V 0 bases short and J 6 bases short, with 9 bases between. CDR1 is SGHTA, CDR2 FQGNSA, per germline. The CDR3 runs to 14 residues. CDR3 bases: TGTGCCAGCAGCTTAGCAGCGGTAAGCAATGAGCAGTTCTTC. Its protein is CASSLAAVSNEQFF.

The chain employs TRBV29-1 and TRBJ2-7; 7 nucleotides match TRBD1. Trimming removed 5 bases from V and 6 bases from J; junction bases left unmatched: 13. Germline V gives CDR1 SQVTM, CDR2 ANQGSEA. The CDR3 contains 14 residues. The CDR3 coding sequence is TGCAGCGTTTCTTCAGGGGGTGGTCTGGGCGAGCAGTACTTC. It encodes CSVSSGGGLGEQYF.

This chain uses TRBV7-9 with TRBJ1-4; D is unclear. The V end lost 3 bases, the J end lost 7 bases, and 12 bases lay between the germline ends. This CDR3 spans 14 amino acids. The germline CDR1 and CDR2 sequences are SEHNR and FQNEAQ (reference sequence). The CDR3 coding sequence is TGTGCCAGCAGCTTGGCGGGAGGGTCTGAAAAACTGTTTTTT. Its protein is CASSLAGGSEKLFF.

The J gene is TRBJ1-2, the V gene TRBV7-9; D gene unclear. V lost 1 base to trimming and J lost 10 bases, with 10 bases between them. Germline values: CDR1 SEHNR, CDR2 FQNEAQ (reference sequence). The CDR3 spans 12 residues. The CDR3 DNA follows: TGTGCCAGCAGCTTAGACGTAGATCACTACACCTTC. Protein product: CASSLDVDHYTF.

This chain joins TRBV18 and TRBJ2-1; TRBD2 aligns across 10 bases. With 4 bases clipped from V and 8 bases from J, the junction kept 5 bases outside the gene matches. The CDR3 runs 14 residues. Germline V gene lookup returns CDR1 KGHSH and CDR2 LQKENI. The CDR3 here is CASSLAGGPYEQFF. The CDR3 coding sequence is TGTGCCAGCTCACTAGCGGGGGGTCCATATGAGCAGTTCTTC.

This clone came up a few times. V is TRBV5-1 and J is TRBJ1-1; D remains unclear. Germline assignment: CDR1 SGHRS and CDR2 YFSETQ. The CDR3 has 14 residues. V shed 0 bases and J shed 3 bases, with 9 bases lying between them. For the CDR3, the DNA is TGCGCCAGCAGCTTGGCCGGCCTAGACACTGAAGCTTTCTTT. It yields the protein CASSLAGLDTEAFF.

This chain joins TRBV10-2 and TRBJ1-6, with TRBD1 identical over 7 bases. Per germline, CDR1 WSHSY and CDR2 SAAADI. V trimming: 2 bases; J trimming: 3 bases; junction bases outside the gene matches: 1. The CDR3 covers 15 residues. CDR3 coding DNA: TGCGCCAGCAGTGAGGGACAGGACTATAATTCACCCCTCCACTTT. Its translation: CASSEGQDYNSPLHF.

The chain combines TRBV5-1 with TRBJ1-6; 7 nucleotides match TRBD1. V lost 0 bases and J lost 10; bases outside the gene matches: 7. Germline V gives CDR1 SGHRS, CDR2 YFSETQ. The CDR3 is 15 residues long. This CDR3 is CASSLEGRGSSPLHF. Here the CDR3 DNA reads TGCGCCAGCAGCTTGGAGGGCAGGGGGAGCTCACCCCTCCACTTT.

This clone has only a few counts. Additional DNA sequences in this sample encode the identical CDR3. The chain has TRBV7-2 and TRBJ2-5; tentative D call: TRBD2 (7 bases). The CDR3 has 13 residues. Germline CDR1 and CDR2: SGHTA and FQGNSA. The V and J ends lost 2 bases and 5 bases respectively, with 9 bases between them. The CDR3 sequence is CASSLSGGETQYF. The CDR3 DNA is TGTGCCAGCAGCTTATCGGGGGGCGAGACCCAGTACTTC.

This clone was counted a single time. This chain uses TRBV21-1 with TRBJ1-4; the DNA was not compared with TRBD1, the D call given in the table. TRBV21-1 is marked as a pseudogene. The CDR3 runs to 15 residues. The CDR3 DNA reads as TGTGCCAGCAGCAAAGCTCACAGGGAAGGGGAAAAACTGTTTTTT. It codes for CASSKAHREGEKLFF.

V and J are TRBV19 and TRBJ2-5, with 10 bases fitting TRBD2. CDR1 and CDR2 from the germline V gene are LNHDA and SQIVND (reference sequence). The CDR3 has 16 residues. Trimming took 3 bases from V and 5 from J; bases not matched to a gene: 9. In DNA form, the CDR3 reads TGTGCCAGTAGTATTGGTAGCGGGGGGTTCTGGGAGACCCAGTACTTC. Amino acid sequence: CASSIGSGGFWETQYF.